The entry below describes one TCR beta chain. Trimming removed 4 bases at V and 0 bases at J, with 12 bases between. Germline V lookup: CDR1 LNHNV, CDR2 YYDKDF (reference sequence). There are 15 residues in the CDR3. Under the authors' procedure: Amplified reference gene primers provided the basis for estimating nucleated cell counts. The repertoire was sequenced with immunoSEQ multiplex PCR; TCRdb's copy has only in-frame clones and lacks some. V and J calls and clone size are as listed in that table; D and trimming were resolved from the DNA. The sample consists of hundreds of thousands of clones, nearly 90% of them appearing once. This sample was included in a study of blood T cell repertoires in COVID-19. Overall study context: The United States, Italy and Spain were the sources of the acute and convalescent COVID-19 samples. T cells, B-cell-depleted T cells, or PBMCs provided the cDNA or gDNA that served as material.

The receptor was derived from a woman aged 18 to 35 who had recovered from COVID-19. Sequenced input: peripheral blood. The V call is TRBV15, the J call TRBJ1-2; no reliable D call. This CDR3 reads CATSTSRSPNYGYTF. The DNA for the CDR3 is TGTGCCACCAGCACATCGCGCTCGCCTAACTATGGCTACACCTTC.